Presented here are 15 T cell receptor beta chains from one specimen sequenced in a study of CD8 T cells in Susac syndrome. RNA in amounts of about 0.45 to 1 ug was reverse transcribed with random hexamers. TCRdb fed the immunoSEQ multiplex PCR reads into MiXCR, producing one record per CDR3 protein. The sample has approximately 26,000 distinct CDR3 sequences; roughly 94% are singletons. The sample was CD8+ T cells from PBMCs. Every receptor here comes from a human donor in good health.

This chain links TRBV7-9 with TRBJ2-3, with D perhaps matching TRBD1 or TRBD2 (5 bases each). Germline V gives CDR1 SEHNR, CDR2 FQNEAQ (reference sequence). V dropped 5 bases and J dropped 1 base, with 10 bases sitting between them. CDR3 length: 14 amino acids. CDR3 nucleotide sequence: TGTGCCAGCAGCCCCGGGACGGGCACAGATACGCAGTATTTT. The encoded protein is CASSPGTGTDTQYF. Drawing the rest from reference TRBV7-9 and TRBJ2-3, the complete variable domain is DTGVSQNPRHKITKRGQNVTFRCDPISEHNRLYWYRQTLGQGPEFLTYFQNEAQLEKSRLLSDRFSAERPKGSFSTLEIQRTEQGDSAMYLCASSPGTGTDTQYFGPGTRLTVL.

The chain has TRBV10-3 and TRBJ1-6, with 9 bases aligning to TRBD1. With V trimmed by 11 bases and J by 1 base, 21 bases remained unmatched. Germline-derived CDR1 and CDR2 are ENHRY and SYGVKD. The CDR3 totals 20 residues. This chain's CDR3 is CAETHPLRDRDFSYNSPLHF. For the CDR3, the DNA is TGTGCCGAGACCCACCCCCTCCGGGACAGGGATTTTTCCTATAATTCACCCCTCCACTTT.

The chain links TRBV6-2 or TRBV6-3 to TRBJ1-5, with TRBD1 identical over 8 bases. Germline trimming cut 5 bases from V and 3 bases from J; bases unmatched to any gene: 6. Germline V gene data show CDR1 as MNHEY and CDR2 as SVGEGT. CDR3 length: 15 amino acids. The CDR3 DNA is TGTGCCAGCAGTACCTGGGACAGGCCCAATCAGCCCCAGCATTTT. Its translation: CASSTWDRPNQPQHF.

The genes are TRBV4-3 and TRBJ2-1, with 16 positions matching TRBD2. V lost 6 bases, J lost 2 bases, and 4 bases stayed unmatched. The CDR3 runs to 17 residues. Germline CDR1 is LGHNA and CDR2 is YSLEER. The chain's CDR3 is CASSQGTSGGAYNEQFF. CDR3 DNA sequence: TGCGCCAGCAGTCAGGGGACTAGCGGGGGGGCCTACAATGAGCAGTTCTTC.

The rearrangement joins TRBV5-4 to TRBJ2-1; D might be TRBD1 or TRBD2, each matching 5 bases. V was pared by 5 bases and J by 8 bases, with 20 bases between. The CDR3 is made up of 15 amino acids. The germline gives CDR1 SGHNT, CDR2 YYREEE (reference sequence). CDR3 coding DNA: TGTGCCAGCAGTTCCGGGACCCCCCGCGGCGATGAGCAGTTCTTC. It encodes CASSSGTPRGDEQFF.

The V call is TRBV7-2, the J call TRBJ2-1; D not resolved. The germline V gene has CDR1 SGHTA and CDR2 FQGNSA. The CDR3 contains 15 residues. Between the trimmed V and J ends, which lost 1 base and 7 bases, there was a span of 14 bases. CDR3 sequence reads: CASSLGAPASNEQFF. In DNA, the CDR3 is TGTGCCAGCAGCTTAGGAGCGCCAGCCTCTAATGAGCAGTTCTTC.

The chain couples TRBV27 to TRBJ2-1, with D perhaps TRBD1 or TRBD2 (5 bases each). Trimming took 0 bases from V and 12 from J, leaving 27 bases between them. The CDR3 is 18 amino acids. Germline V gene sequence: CDR1 MNHEY, CDR2 SMNVEV (reference sequence). CDR3 DNA sequence: TGTGCCAGCAGTTTATCACAGGTTCCGGGATTACCCTCAAGGGGGCAGTTCTTC. Its translation is CASSLSQVPGLPSRGQFF.

This rearrangement joins TRBV6-2 or TRBV6-3 to TRBJ1-2; 8 nucleotides line up with TRBD1. This CDR3 spans 14 amino acids. V gave up 4 bases and J gave up 3 bases; unmatched junction bases: 4. Germline V gene sequence: CDR1 MNHEY, CDR2 SVGEGT. As DNA, the CDR3 is TGTGCCAGCAGTTCCGTGGGACAGGACTATGGCTACACCTTC. This codes for CASSSVGQDYGYTF.

The chain has TRBV6-6 and TRBJ2-3, with D uncertain. Germline CDR1 and CDR2: MNHNY and SVGAGI (reference sequence). The V and J ends lost 2 bases and 5 bases respectively, with 8 bases between them. The CDR3 runs to 13 residues. CDR3 sequence (DNA): TGTGCCAGCAGTTACCCGTCAGTAGATACGCAGTATTTT. This sequence encodes CASSYPSVDTQYF.

This clonotype was detected once. The V and J genes are TRBV20-1 and TRBJ2-7; TRBD2 might be the D (5 bases). The CDR3 length is 13 residues. Looked up from germline, CDR1 is DFQATT and CDR2 is SNEGSKA (reference sequence). Deletions cut 1 base from V and 0 bases from J, with 7 bases between. CDR3 in amino acids: CSARATSSYEQYF. The CDR3 bases are TGCAGTGCTAGAGCCACTAGCTCCTACGAGCAGTACTTC.

As DNA, the CDR3 is TGCAGTGCTCTTTTGACTAGCGGGGAGGATACGCAGTATTTT. It specifies CSALLTSGEDTQYF. The rearrangement uses TRBV20-1 and TRBJ2-3, with TRBD2 matching over 11 bases. Trimming took 5 bases from V and 6 from J; bases not matched to a gene: 7. CDR3 length equals 14 residues. From germline, CDR1 is DFQATT and CDR2 SNEGSKA (reference sequence).

The V and J genes are TRBV27 and TRBJ2-1; D is tentatively TRBD1 or TRBD2 (5 bases each). Per the germline V gene, CDR1 is MNHEY and CDR2 is SMNVEV (reference sequence). Trimming took 6 bases from V and 1 from J, leaving 19 bases between them. The CDR3 is 17 residues long. CDR3 residues: CASRPPNRDLSYNEQFF. The DNA of the CDR3 is TGTGCCAGCAGGCCCCCCAACCGGGACCTATCCTACAATGAGCAGTTCTTC.

CDR3 residues: CASSLEGSTSRGYTF. The CDR3 DNA follows: TGTGCCAGCAGCTTAGAAGGCAGCACCTCCCGCGGCTACACCTTC. The chain couples TRBV7-6 to TRBJ1-2; D remains ambiguous. The CDR3 sequence is 15 residues long. V was pared by 1 base and J by 8 bases, with 17 bases between. Germline CDR1 SGHVS, CDR2 FNYEAQ.

The chain uses TRBV28 and TRBJ2-3; 8 nucleotides match TRBD1. Germline-derived CDR1 and CDR2 are MDHEN and SYDVKM. The V gene end was trimmed by 6 bases and the J gene end by 1 base; junction bases not matched to a gene: 6. The CDR3 consists of 15 residues. The CDR3 sequence: CASSRGQGRTDTQYF. DNA for the CDR3: TGTGCCAGCAGCCGAGGACAGGGTCGCACAGATACGCAGTATTTT.

The chain joins TRBV7-9 to TRBJ2-7; D remains unclear. This CDR3 is 13 amino acids long. V lost 3 bases and J lost 5, with 11 bases in between. Germline values: CDR1 SEHNR, CDR2 FQNEAQ (reference sequence). The chain's CDR3 is CASSFIGANEQYF. In DNA form, the CDR3 reads TGTGCCAGCAGCTTTATCGGTGCAAACGAGCAGTACTTC.